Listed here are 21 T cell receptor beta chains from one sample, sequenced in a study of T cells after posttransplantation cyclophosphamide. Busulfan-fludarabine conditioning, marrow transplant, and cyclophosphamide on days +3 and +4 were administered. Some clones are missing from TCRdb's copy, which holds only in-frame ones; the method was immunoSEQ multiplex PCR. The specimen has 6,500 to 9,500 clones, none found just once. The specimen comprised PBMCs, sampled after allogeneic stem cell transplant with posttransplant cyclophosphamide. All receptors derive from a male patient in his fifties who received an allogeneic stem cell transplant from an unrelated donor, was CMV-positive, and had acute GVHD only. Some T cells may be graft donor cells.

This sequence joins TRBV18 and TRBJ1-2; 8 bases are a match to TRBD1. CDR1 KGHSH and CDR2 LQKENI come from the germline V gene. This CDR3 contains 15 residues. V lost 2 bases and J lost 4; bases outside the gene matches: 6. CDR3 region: CASSPSAGGPYGYTF. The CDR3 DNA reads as TGTGCCAGCTCACCATCGGCAGGGGGCCCCTATGGCTACACCTTC.

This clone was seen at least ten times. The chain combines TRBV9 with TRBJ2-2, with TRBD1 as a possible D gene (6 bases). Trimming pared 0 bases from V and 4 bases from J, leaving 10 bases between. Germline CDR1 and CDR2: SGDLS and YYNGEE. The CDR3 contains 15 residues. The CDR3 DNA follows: TGTGCCAGCAGCGTAGAGGGGGTTCCCACCGGGGAGCTGTTTTTT. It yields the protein CASSVEGVPTGELFF. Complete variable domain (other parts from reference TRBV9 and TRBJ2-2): DSGVTQTPKHLITATGQRVTLRCSPRSGDLSVYWYQQSLDQGLQFLIQYYNGEERAKGNILERFSAQQFPDLHSELNLSSLELGDSALYFCASSVEGVPTGELFFGEGSRLTVL.

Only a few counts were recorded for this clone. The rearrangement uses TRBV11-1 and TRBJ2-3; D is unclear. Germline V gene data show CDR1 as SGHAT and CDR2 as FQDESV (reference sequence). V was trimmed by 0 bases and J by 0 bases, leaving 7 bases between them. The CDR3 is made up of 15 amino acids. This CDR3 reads CASSLAPGSTDTQYF. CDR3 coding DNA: TGTGCCAGCAGCTTAGCGCCAGGTAGCACAGATACGCAGTATTTT.

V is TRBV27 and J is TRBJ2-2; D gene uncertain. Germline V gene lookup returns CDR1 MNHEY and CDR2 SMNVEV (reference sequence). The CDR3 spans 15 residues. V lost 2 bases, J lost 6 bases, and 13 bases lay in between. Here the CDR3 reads CASSLRRQVAGELFF. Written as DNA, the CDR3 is TGTGCCAGCAGTTTAAGGCGCCAGGTTGCCGGGGAGCTGTTTTTT.

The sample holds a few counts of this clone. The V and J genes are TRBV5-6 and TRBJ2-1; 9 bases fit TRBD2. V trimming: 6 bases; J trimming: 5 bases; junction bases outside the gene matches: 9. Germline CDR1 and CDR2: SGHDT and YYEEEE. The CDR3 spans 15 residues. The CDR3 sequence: CASTPPGLADNEQFF. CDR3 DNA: TGTGCCAGCACCCCCCCGGGACTAGCCGACAATGAGCAGTTCTTC. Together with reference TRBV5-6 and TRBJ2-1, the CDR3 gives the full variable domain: DAGVTQSPTHLIKTRGQQVTLRCSPKSGHDTVSWYQQALGQGPQFIFQYYEEEERQRGNFPDRFSGHQFPNYSSELNVNALLLGDSALYLCASTPPGLADNEQFFGPGTRLTVL.

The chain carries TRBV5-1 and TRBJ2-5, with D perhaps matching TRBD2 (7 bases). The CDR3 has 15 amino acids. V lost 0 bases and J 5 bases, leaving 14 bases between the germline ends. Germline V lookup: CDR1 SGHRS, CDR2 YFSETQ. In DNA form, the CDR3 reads TGCGCCAGCAGCTTGGGCCCGGGGGGCGCCGAGACCCAGTACTTC. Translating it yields CASSLGPGGAETQYF.

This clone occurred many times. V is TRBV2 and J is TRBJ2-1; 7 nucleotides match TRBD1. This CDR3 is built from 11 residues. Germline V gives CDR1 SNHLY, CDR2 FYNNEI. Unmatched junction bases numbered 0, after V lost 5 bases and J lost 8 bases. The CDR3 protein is CASSTGDEQFF. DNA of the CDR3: TGTGCCAGCAGTACAGGGGATGAGCAGTTCTTC.

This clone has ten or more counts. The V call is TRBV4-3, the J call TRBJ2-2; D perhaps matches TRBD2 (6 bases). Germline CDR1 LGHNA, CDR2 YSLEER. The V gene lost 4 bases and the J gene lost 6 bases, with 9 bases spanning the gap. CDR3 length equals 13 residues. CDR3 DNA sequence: TGCGCCAGCAGCCCCGGAGGGGCCGGGGAGCTGTTTTTT. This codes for CASSPGGAGELFF.

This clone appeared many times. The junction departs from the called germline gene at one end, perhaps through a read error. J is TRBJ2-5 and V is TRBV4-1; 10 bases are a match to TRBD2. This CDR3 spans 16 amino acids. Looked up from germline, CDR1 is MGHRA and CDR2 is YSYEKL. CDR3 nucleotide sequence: TGCGCCAGCAGCCGAGCAGAGCGGGGGGGGTCAGAGGCCCAGTACTTC. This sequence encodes CASSRAERGGSEAQYF.

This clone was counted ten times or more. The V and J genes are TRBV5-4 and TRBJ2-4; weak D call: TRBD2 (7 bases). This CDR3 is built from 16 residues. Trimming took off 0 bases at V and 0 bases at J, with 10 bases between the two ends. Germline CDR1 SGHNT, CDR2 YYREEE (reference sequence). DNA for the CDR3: TGTGCCAGCAGCTTGGGGGGGGGCTTAGCCAAAAACATTCAGTACTTC. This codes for CASSLGGGLAKNIQYF. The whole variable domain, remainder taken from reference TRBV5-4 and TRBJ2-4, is ETGVTQSPTHLIKTRGQQVTLRCSSQSGHNTVSWYQQALGQGPQFIFQYYREEENGRGNFPPRFSGLQFPNYSSELNVNALELDDSALYLCASSLGGGLAKNIQYFGAGTRLSVL.

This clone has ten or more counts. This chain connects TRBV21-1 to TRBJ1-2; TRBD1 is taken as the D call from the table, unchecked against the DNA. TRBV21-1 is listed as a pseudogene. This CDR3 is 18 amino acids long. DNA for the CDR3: TGTGCCAGCAGCAAAGTAGTAAGAGGAGGGACAGGGGGTCATGGCTACACCTTC. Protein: CASSKVVRGGTGGHGYTF.

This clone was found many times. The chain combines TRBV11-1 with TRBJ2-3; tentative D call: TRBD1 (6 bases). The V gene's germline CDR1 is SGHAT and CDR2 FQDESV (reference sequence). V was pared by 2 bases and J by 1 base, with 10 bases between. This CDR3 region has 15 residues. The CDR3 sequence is CASSLTGQGTDTQYF. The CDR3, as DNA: TGTGCCAGCAGCTTAACGGGACAAGGCACAGATACGCAGTATTTT.

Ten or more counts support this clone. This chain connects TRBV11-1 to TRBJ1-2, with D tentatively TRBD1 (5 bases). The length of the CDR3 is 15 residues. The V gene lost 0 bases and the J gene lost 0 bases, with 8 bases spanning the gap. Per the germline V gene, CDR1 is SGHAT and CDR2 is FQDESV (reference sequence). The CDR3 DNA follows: TGTGCCAGCAGCTTAGCAGGGGCTGCTAACTATGGCTACACCTTC. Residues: CASSLAGAANYGYTF.

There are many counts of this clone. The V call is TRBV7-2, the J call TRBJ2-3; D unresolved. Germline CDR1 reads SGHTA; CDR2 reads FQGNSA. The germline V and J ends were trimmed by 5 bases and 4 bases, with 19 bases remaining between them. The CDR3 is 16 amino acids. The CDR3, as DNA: TGTGCCAGCAGCCCTCAGCTGTTAGCCCGTGCAGATACGCAGTATTTT. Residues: CASSPQLLARADTQYF.

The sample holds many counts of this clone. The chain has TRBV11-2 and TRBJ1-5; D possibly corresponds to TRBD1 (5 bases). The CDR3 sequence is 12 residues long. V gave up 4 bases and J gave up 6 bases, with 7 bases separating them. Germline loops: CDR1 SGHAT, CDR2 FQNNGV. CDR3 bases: TGTGCCAGCAGCTCAGGGATTCAGCCCCAGCATTTT. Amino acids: CASSSGIQPQHF. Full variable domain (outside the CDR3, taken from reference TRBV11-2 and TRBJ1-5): EAGVAQSPRYKIIEKRQSVAFWCNPISGHATLYWYQQILGQGPKLLIQFQNNGVVDDSQLPKDRFSAERLKGVDSTLKIQPAKLEDSAVYLCASSSGIQPQHFGDGTRLSIL.

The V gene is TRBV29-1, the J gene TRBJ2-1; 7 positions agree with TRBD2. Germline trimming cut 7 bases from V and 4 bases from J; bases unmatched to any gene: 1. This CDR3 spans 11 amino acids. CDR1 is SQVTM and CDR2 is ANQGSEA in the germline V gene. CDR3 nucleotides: TGCAGCGGGCGGGGGTACAATGAGCAGTTCTTC. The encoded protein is CSGRGYNEQFF.

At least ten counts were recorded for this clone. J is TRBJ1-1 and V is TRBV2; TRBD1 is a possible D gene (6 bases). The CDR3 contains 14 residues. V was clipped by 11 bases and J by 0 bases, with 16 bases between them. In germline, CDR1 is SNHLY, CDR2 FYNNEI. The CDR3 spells CARNFRGLNTEAFF. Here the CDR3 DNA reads TGTGCCCGTAACTTCAGGGGATTGAACACTGAAGCTTTCTTT.

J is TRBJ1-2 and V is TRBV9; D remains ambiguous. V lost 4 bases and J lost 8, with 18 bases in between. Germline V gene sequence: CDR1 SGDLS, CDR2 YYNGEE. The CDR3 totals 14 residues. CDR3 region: CASSLRVPARGYTF. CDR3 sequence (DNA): TGTGCCAGCAGCCTCCGGGTACCTGCAAGGGGCTACACCTTC.

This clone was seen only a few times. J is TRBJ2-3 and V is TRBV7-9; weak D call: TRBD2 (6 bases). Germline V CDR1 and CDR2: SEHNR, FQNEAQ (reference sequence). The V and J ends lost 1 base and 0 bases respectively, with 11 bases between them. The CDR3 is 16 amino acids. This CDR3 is CASSLGDGGSTDTQYF. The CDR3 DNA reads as TGTGCCAGCAGCTTAGGGGATGGGGGGAGCACAGATACGCAGTATTTT.

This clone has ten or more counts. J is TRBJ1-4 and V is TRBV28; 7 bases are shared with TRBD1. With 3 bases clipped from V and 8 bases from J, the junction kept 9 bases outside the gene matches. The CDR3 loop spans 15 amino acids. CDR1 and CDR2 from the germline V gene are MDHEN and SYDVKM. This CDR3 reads CASSFRRGPQEKLFF. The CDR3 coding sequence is TGTGCCAGCAGTTTCAGGAGGGGGCCTCAAGAAAAACTGTTTTTT.

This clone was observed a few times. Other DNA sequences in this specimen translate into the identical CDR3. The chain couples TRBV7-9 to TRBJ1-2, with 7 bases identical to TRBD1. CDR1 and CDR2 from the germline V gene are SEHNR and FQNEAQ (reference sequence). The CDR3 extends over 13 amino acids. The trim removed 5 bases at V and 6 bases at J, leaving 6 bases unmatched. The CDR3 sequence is CASSIRDSDGYTF. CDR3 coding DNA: TGTGCCAGCAGCATCCGGGACAGCGATGGCTACACCTTC. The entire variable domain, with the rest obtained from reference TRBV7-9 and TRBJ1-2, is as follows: DTGVSQNPRHKITKRGQNVTFRCDPISEHNRLYWYRQTLGQGPEFLTYFQNEAQLEKSRLLSDRFSAERPKGSFSTLEIQRTEQGDSAMYLCASSIRDSDGYTFGSGTRLTVV.